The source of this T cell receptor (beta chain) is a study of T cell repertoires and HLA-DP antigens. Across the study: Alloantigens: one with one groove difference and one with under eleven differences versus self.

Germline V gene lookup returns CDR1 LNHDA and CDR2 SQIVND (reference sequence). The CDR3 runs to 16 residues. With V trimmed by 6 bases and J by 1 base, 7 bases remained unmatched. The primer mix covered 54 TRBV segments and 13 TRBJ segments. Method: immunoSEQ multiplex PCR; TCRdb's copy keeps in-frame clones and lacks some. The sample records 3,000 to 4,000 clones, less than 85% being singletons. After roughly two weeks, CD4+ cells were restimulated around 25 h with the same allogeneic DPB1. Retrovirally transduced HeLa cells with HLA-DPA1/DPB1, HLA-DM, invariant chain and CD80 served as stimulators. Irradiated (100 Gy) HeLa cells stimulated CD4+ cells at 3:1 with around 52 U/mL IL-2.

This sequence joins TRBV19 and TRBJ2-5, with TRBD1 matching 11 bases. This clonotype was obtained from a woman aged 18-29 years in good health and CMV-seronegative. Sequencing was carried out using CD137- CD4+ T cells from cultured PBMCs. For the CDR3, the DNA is TGTGCCAGTAGGGGACAGGGGGTTAGGTCCCAAGAGACCCAGTACTTC. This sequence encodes CASRGQGVRSQETQYF.